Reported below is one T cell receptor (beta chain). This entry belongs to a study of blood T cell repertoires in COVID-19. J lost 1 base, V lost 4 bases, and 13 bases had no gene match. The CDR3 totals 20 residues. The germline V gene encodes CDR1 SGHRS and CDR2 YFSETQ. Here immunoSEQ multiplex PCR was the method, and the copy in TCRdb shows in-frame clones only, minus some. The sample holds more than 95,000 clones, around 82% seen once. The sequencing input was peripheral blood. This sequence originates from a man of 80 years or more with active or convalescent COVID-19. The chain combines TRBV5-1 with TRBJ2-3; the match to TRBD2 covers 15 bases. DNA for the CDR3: TGCGCCAGCAGCCCGTGGACTAGCGGGGGGGCCGTCTCTGGCACAGATACGCAGTATTTT. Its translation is CASSPWTSGGAVSGTDTQYF.